These 4 T cell receptor beta chains share one sample of origin, sequenced in a study of OX40 agonist ivuxolimab in advanced cancers. Here immunoSEQ multiplex PCR was the method, and the copy in TCRdb shows in-frame clones only, minus some. Among roughly 48,000 clones listed, roughly 84% were seen once. The input for sequencing was CD4+ or CD8+ T cells sorted from blood, taken in a trial of the OX40 agonist ivuxolimab. These receptor sequences come from an adult with an advanced solid tumor such as melanoma, head and neck, liver or kidney cancer.

The genes are TRBV10-3 and TRBJ2-5, with D uncertain. V gave up 4 bases and J gave up 1 base, with 16 bases separating them. Germline CDR1 reads ENHRY; CDR2 reads SYGVKD. The CDR3 is 16 residues long. CDR3 sequence: CAISAFSRSTQETQYF. The CDR3 region has the DNA TGTGCCATCAGTGCGTTTAGCCGATCTACCCAAGAGACCCAGTACTTC.

The CDR3 is CASSSGQGASQPQHF. The CDR3 nucleotides read TGTGCCAGCAGCTCGGGACAGGGGGCGTCTCAGCCCCAGCATTTT. V usage is TRBV7-2 and J usage is TRBJ1-5; 12 positions match TRBD1. Germline V gives CDR1 SGHTA, CDR2 FQGNSA. CDR3 length: 15 amino acids. The V gene end was trimmed by 4 bases and the J gene end by 6 bases; junction bases not matched to a gene: 4.

The chain recombines TRBV7-2 with TRBJ1-4; D perhaps matches TRBD1 (5 bases). The CDR3 is 14 amino acids. Per germline, CDR1 SGHTA and CDR2 FQGNSA. Trimming took 0 bases from V and 6 from J, leaving 8 bases between them. CDR3 protein: CASSLAGADEKLFF. The CDR3 DNA reads TGTGCCAGCAGCTTAGCAGGGGCCGATGAAAAACTGTTTTTT.

The chain employs TRBV5-1 and TRBJ1-6; a possible D gene is TRBD1 (6 bases). Trimming stripped 3 bases from V and 6 bases from J, with 10 bases between. The germline V gene encodes CDR1 SGHRS and CDR2 YFSETQ. The CDR3 runs 14 residues. CDR3 in amino acids: CASSSGQTNSPLHF. The CDR3 coding sequence is TGCGCCAGCAGCTCCGGACAGACTAATTCACCCCTCCACTTT. Variable domain in full (rest from reference TRBV5-1 and TRBJ1-6): KAGVTQTPRYLIKTRGQQVTLSCSPISGHRSVSWYQQTPGQGLQFLFEYFSETQRNKGNFPGRFSGRQFSNSRSEMNVSTLELGDSALYLCASSSGQTNSPLHFGNGTRLTVT.